This is a list of T cell receptor beta chains from one sample in a study of identical twins. TCRdb itself ran the 5' RACE reads through MiXCR, one entry per CDR3 protein. The sample holds hundreds of thousands of distinct CDR3 sequences; about 7.5% are singletons and the top ten take less than 6.5%. These records were also assigned to another study, of yellow fever vaccine responses in identical twins.

The sequenced material came from CD8+ T cells sorted from blood. These TCRs come from a woman under 30 in good health. Both conserved end residues are part of each CDR3. The D gene is left open where the match is weak. Rows give clone size only sometimes, using once, few, many, or a class for an expanded clone.

clone size: many; D gene: .; V gene: TRBV5-1; CDR3 length: 17; J gene: TRBJ2-3; CDR3 protein: CASSPGGPYEGTDTQYF; CDR3 DNA: TGCGCCAGCAGCCCCGGAGGGCCTTACGAAGGCACAGATACGCAGTATTTT
clone size: .; D gene: .; V gene: TRBV27; CDR3 length: 15; J gene: TRBJ2-7; CDR3 protein: CASSLARLGSYEQYF; CDR3 DNA: TGTGCCAGCAGTTTAGCAAGGTTGGGGTCCTACGAGCAGTACTTC
clone size: .; D gene: TRBD1; V gene: TRBV7-8; CDR3 length: 14; J gene: TRBJ1-2; CDR3 protein: CASSFRQGGYGYTF; CDR3 DNA: TGTGCCAGCAGCTTCAGACAGGGGGGCTATGGCTACACCTTC
clone size: .; D gene: .; V gene: TRBV20-1; CDR3 length: 10; J gene: TRBJ1-1; CDR3 protein: CSLQNTEAFF; CDR3 DNA: TGCAGCCTACAGAACACTGAAGCTTTCTTT
clone size: .; D gene: .; V gene: TRBV15; CDR3 length: 15; J gene: TRBJ2-3; CDR3 protein: CATSREVSRVDTQYF; CDR3 DNA: TGTGCCACCAGCAGAGAGGTCTCCCGCGTGGATACGCAGTATTTT
clone size: .; D gene: .; V gene: TRBV12-3/TRBV12-4; CDR3 length: 13; J gene: TRBJ1-2; CDR3 protein: CASSSGLYQGYTF; CDR3 DNA: TGTGCCAGCAGTTCGGGCCTCTATCAGGGCTACACCTTC
clone size: few; D gene: TRBD2; V gene: TRBV10-2; CDR3 length: 16; J gene: TRBJ2-5; CDR3 protein: CASSALAGGDQETQYF; CDR3 DNA: TGCGCCAGCAGTGCGCTAGCGGGAGGGGACCAAGAGACCCAGTACTTC
clone size: many; D gene: TRBD1; V gene: TRBV24-1; CDR3 length: 15; J gene: TRBJ2-1; CDR3 protein: CATSRQGASYNEQFF; CDR3 DNA: TGTGCCACCAGCAGACAGGGGGCCTCCTACAATGAGCAGTTCTTC
clone size: .; D gene: .; V gene: TRBV15; CDR3 length: 15; J gene: TRBJ2-2; CDR3 protein: CATSRDRQPTGELFF; CDR3 DNA: TGTGCCACCAGCAGAGATCGGCAGCCCACCGGGGAGCTGTTTTTT
clone size: .; D gene: .; V gene: TRBV28; CDR3 length: 13; J gene: TRBJ2-1; CDR3 protein: CASSFSSFSEQFF; CDR3 DNA: TGTGCCAGCAGTTTTTCTAGCTTCAGTGAGCAGTTCTTC
clone size: few; D gene: .; V gene: TRBV11-2; CDR3 length: 18; J gene: TRBJ2-5; CDR3 protein: CASSPTGALPLSGETQYF; CDR3 DNA: TGTGCCAGCAGCCCCACGGGCGCATTACCATTGAGCGGGGAGACCCAGTACTTC
clone size: .; D gene: TRBD2; V gene: TRBV9; CDR3 length: 16; J gene: TRBJ2-1; CDR3 protein: CASSVIGGSSYNEQFF; CDR3 DNA: TGTGCCAGCAGCGTCATCGGGGGGAGCTCCTACAATGAGCAGTTCTTC
clone size: many; D gene: .; V gene: TRBV5-1; CDR3 length: 15; J gene: TRBJ2-1; CDR3 protein: CASSLGEASYNEQFF; CDR3 DNA: TGCGCCAGCAGCTTGGGGGAGGCCTCCTACAATGAGCAGTTCTTC
clone size: many; D gene: .; V gene: TRBV12-3/TRBV12-4; CDR3 length: 15; J gene: TRBJ2-2; CDR3 protein: CASSPGFRPTGELFF; CDR3 DNA: TGTGCCAGCAGCCCCGGGTTCAGGCCCACCGGGGAGCTGTTTTTT
clone size: many; D gene: .; V gene: TRBV4-1; CDR3 length: 14; J gene: TRBJ1-1; CDR3 protein: CASSQDLGGSEAFF; CDR3 DNA: TGCGCCAGCAGCCAAGATTTGGGGGGATCTGAAGCTTTCTTT
clone size: few; D gene: .; V gene: TRBV12-3/TRBV12-4; CDR3 length: 13; J gene: TRBJ2-5; CDR3 protein: CASSLGEVGSQYF; CDR3 DNA: TGTGCCAGCAGTTTAGGGGAAGTAGGGTCCCAGTACTTC
clone size: few; D gene: .; V gene: TRBV7-6; CDR3 length: 17; J gene: TRBJ1-1; CDR3 protein: CASSSWNPAGKNTEAFF; CDR3 DNA: TGTGCCAGCAGCTCATGGAACCCAGCGGGGAAGAACACTGAAGCTTTCTTT
clone size: medium-sized; D gene: .; V gene: TRBV4-1; CDR3 length: 13; J gene: TRBJ2-3; CDR3 protein: CASSQSEGDTQYF; CDR3 DNA: TGCGCCAGCAGCCAAAGTGAGGGGGATACGCAGTATTTT
clone size: .; D gene: TRBD2; V gene: TRBV20-1; CDR3 length: 14; J gene: TRBJ2-5; CDR3 protein: CSASSGGPMETQYF; CDR3 DNA: TGCAGTGCTAGTTCGGGAGGACCGATGGAGACCCAGTACTTC
clone size: many; D gene: .; V gene: TRBV28; CDR3 length: 13; J gene: TRBJ2-2; CDR3 protein: CASSLSKAGELFF; CDR3 DNA: TGTGCCAGCAGTTTGAGTAAGGCCGGGGAGCTGTTTTTT
clone size: few; D gene: .; V gene: TRBV4-1; CDR3 length: 17; J gene: TRBJ1-1; CDR3 protein: CASSQGLVYPGDTEAFF; CDR3 DNA: TGCGCCAGCAGCCAAGGTCTGGTCTATCCTGGGGACACTGAAGCTTTCTTT
clone size: .; D gene: .; V gene: TRBV20-1; CDR3 length: 16; J gene: TRBJ2-3; CDR3 protein: CCATGPHRVSTDTQYF; CDR3 DNA: TGCTGTGCTACCGGTCCTCACAGGGTGAGCACAGATACGCAGTATTTT
clone size: few; D gene: .; V gene: TRBV7-8; CDR3 length: 15; J gene: TRBJ1-1; CDR3 protein: CASSLEPIGAPEAFF; CDR3 DNA: TGTGCCAGCAGCTTAGAACCTATTGGGGCCCCTGAAGCTTTCTTT
clone size: .; D gene: .; V gene: TRBV6-1; CDR3 length: 13; J gene: TRBJ1-1; CDR3 protein: CASSEWGNTEAFF; CDR3 DNA: TGTGCCAGCAGTGAGTGGGGGAACACTGAAGCTTTCTTT
clone size: many; D gene: TRBD2; V gene: TRBV2; CDR3 length: 15; J gene: TRBJ2-1; CDR3 protein: CASRLGTSGGHEQFF; CDR3 DNA: TGTGCCAGCCGACTAGGGACTAGCGGGGGGCATGAGCAGTTCTTC
clone size: many; D gene: .; V gene: TRBV10-3; CDR3 length: 15; J gene: TRBJ1-1; CDR3 protein: CAISESKGGYTEAFF; CDR3 DNA: TGTGCCATCAGTGAGTCGAAGGGAGGGTACACTGAAGCTTTCTTT
clone size: few; D gene: .; V gene: TRBV28; CDR3 length: 14; J gene: TRBJ2-2; CDR3 protein: CASSSDRNTGELFF; CDR3 DNA: TGTGCCAGCAGTTCAGACAGGAACACCGGGGAGCTGTTTTTT
clone size: few; D gene: .; V gene: TRBV27; CDR3 length: 14; J gene: TRBJ2-3; CDR3 protein: CASSLLRRTDTQYF; CDR3 DNA: TGTGCCAGCAGTTTATTAAGGCGCACAGATACGCAGTATTTT
clone size: .; D gene: .; V gene: TRBV4-1; CDR3 length: 16; J gene: TRBJ2-2; CDR3 protein: CASSQVTYSNTGELFF; CDR3 DNA: TGCGCCAGCAGCCAAGTTACCTACTCAAACACCGGGGAGCTGTTTTTT
clone size: .; D gene: .; V gene: TRBV5-6; CDR3 length: 16; J gene: TRBJ1-5; CDR3 protein: CASSLAAREGNQPQHF; CDR3 DNA: TGTGCCAGCAGCTTGGCCGCCCGGGAAGGGAATCAGCCCCAGCATTTT
clone size: many; D gene: .; V gene: TRBV6-5; CDR3 length: 16; J gene: TRBJ1-6; CDR3 protein: CASSYSGGGYNSPLHF; CDR3 DNA: TGTGCCAGCAGTTACTCAGGGGGTGGCTATAATTCACCCCTCCACTTT
clone size: many; D gene: .; V gene: TRBV20-1; CDR3 length: 13; J gene: TRBJ1-5; CDR3 protein: CSAGTSSNQPQHF; CDR3 DNA: TGCAGTGCCGGGACCTCTAGCAATCAGCCCCAGCATTTT
clone size: many; D gene: .; V gene: TRBV4-1; CDR3 length: 14; J gene: TRBJ2-7; CDR3 protein: CASSQGIGHYEQYF; CDR3 DNA: TGCGCCAGCAGCCAAGGGATAGGGCACTACGAGCAGTACTTC
clone size: many; D gene: TRBD2; V gene: TRBV10-3; CDR3 length: 15; J gene: TRBJ2-3; CDR3 protein: CAISGLAGETDTQYF; CDR3 DNA: TGTGCCATCAGTGGGCTAGCGGGAGAAACAGATACGCAGTATTTT
clone size: few; D gene: .; V gene: TRBV28; CDR3 length: 16; J gene: TRBJ2-1; CDR3 protein: CASSGNKGPGADEQFF; CDR3 DNA: TGTGCCAGCAGCGGTAATAAAGGCCCGGGGGCCGATGAGCAGTTCTTC
clone size: few; D gene: .; V gene: TRBV18; CDR3 length: 18; J gene: TRBJ2-1; CDR3 protein: CASSLTAHQTEGNNEQFF; CDR3 DNA: TGTGCCAGCTCACTCACTGCCCACCAGACGGAGGGAAACAATGAGCAGTTCTTC
clone size: many; D gene: TRBD1; V gene: TRBV20-1; CDR3 length: 14; J gene: TRBJ1-6; CDR3 protein: CSASPPTGGSPLHF; CDR3 DNA: TGCAGTGCTAGCCCGCCGACAGGGGGCTCACCCCTCCACTTT
clone size: .; D gene: TRBD2; V gene: TRBV7-3; CDR3 length: 15; J gene: TRBJ2-3; CDR3 protein: CASKSGTSVTDTQYF; CDR3 DNA: TGTGCCAGCAAATCCGGGACTAGCGTAACAGATACGCAGTATTTT
clone size: .; D gene: TRBD2; V gene: TRBV7-8; CDR3 length: 15; J gene: TRBJ2-2; CDR3 protein: CASFGTSGRIGELFF; CDR3 DNA: TGTGCCAGCTTCGGGACTAGCGGGAGGATCGGGGAGCTGTTTTTT
clone size: .; D gene: TRBD1; V gene: TRBV28; CDR3 length: 17; J gene: TRBJ2-5; CDR3 protein: CASSGGGTGGYQETQYF; CDR3 DNA: TGTGCCAGCAGTGGGGGGGGGACAGGGGGCTACCAAGAGACCCAGTACTTC
clone size: few; D gene: .; V gene: TRBV15; CDR3 length: 15; J gene: TRBJ2-2; CDR3 protein: CATSRAQTGPGELFF; CDR3 DNA: TGTGCCACCAGCAGAGCTCAGACTGGCCCCGGGGAGCTGTTTTTT
clone size: few; D gene: .; V gene: TRBV20-1; CDR3 length: 14; J gene: TRBJ2-1; CDR3 protein: CSARGGSGIYEQFF; CDR3 DNA: TGCAGTGCTAGAGGAGGAAGCGGTATATATGAGCAGTTCTTC
clone size: many; D gene: TRBD1; V gene: TRBV2; CDR3 length: 13; J gene: TRBJ2-2; CDR3 protein: CAISDRSYGELFF; CDR3 DNA: TGTGCCATATCGGACAGGTCTTACGGGGAGCTGTTTTTT
clone size: .; D gene: TRBD1; V gene: TRBV12-3/TRBV12-4; CDR3 length: 15; J gene: TRBJ2-7; CDR3 protein: CASTATGMSSYEQYF; CDR3 DNA: TGTGCCAGCACCGCGACAGGGATGAGCTCCTACGAGCAGTACTTC
clone size: many; D gene: .; V gene: TRBV3-1; CDR3 length: 16; J gene: TRBJ2-7; CDR3 protein: CASSPPGRELPYEQYF; CDR3 DNA: TGTGCCAGCAGCCCCCCTGGTCGGGAGTTACCCTACGAGCAGTACTTC
clone size: .; D gene: .; V gene: TRBV29-1; CDR3 length: 15; J gene: TRBJ2-5; CDR3 protein: CSVGSGITAGETQYF; CDR3 DNA: TGCAGCGTTGGTTCGGGGATTACTGCAGGGGAGACCCAGTACTTC
clone size: few; D gene: .; V gene: TRBV20-1; CDR3 length: 14; J gene: TRBJ2-5; CDR3 protein: CSARGGASGETQYF; CDR3 DNA: TGCAGTGCTAGGGGCGGGGCCTCGGGGGAGACCCAGTACTTC
clone size: .; D gene: TRBD1; V gene: TRBV3-1; CDR3 length: 15; J gene: TRBJ2-3; CDR3 protein: CASSQRTGDTDTQYF; CDR3 DNA: TGTGCCAGCAGCCAGAGGACAGGGGACACAGATACGCAGTATTTT
clone size: few; D gene: TRBD2; V gene: TRBV29-1; CDR3 length: 15; J gene: TRBJ2-1; CDR3 protein: CSVADSGRISNEQFF; CDR3 DNA: TGCAGCGTCGCGGATAGCGGGAGGATTTCTAATGAGCAGTTCTTC
clone size: many; D gene: .; V gene: TRBV11-3; CDR3 length: 14; J gene: TRBJ2-5; CDR3 protein: CASSLVRTQETQYF; CDR3 DNA: TGTGCCAGCAGCTTAGTGAGGACCCAAGAGACCCAGTACTTC
clone size: .; D gene: TRBD1; V gene: TRBV29-1; CDR3 length: 13; J gene: TRBJ1-1; CDR3 protein: CSVGQDRNTEAFF; CDR3 DNA: TGCAGCGTCGGACAGGACCGCAATACTGAAGCTTTCTTT
clone size: .; D gene: TRBD1; V gene: TRBV7-9; CDR3 length: 16; J gene: TRBJ2-1; CDR3 protein: CASSSTGTEVHNEQFF; CDR3 DNA: TGTGCCAGCAGCTCAACCGGGACAGAAGTCCACAATGAGCAGTTCTTC